One sample yielded the 27 T cell receptor beta chains listed below, sequenced in a study of T cells in Graves' hyperthyroidism and ophthalmopathy. Using RNA transcripts as the source, TCR beta CDR3 regions were amplified. The HTBI primer set drove a first-round RT-PCR of the TCR CDR3. TCRdb re-derived calls from the multiplex PCR reads in MiXCR, one entry per CDR3 protein. In the table there are under 350,000 distinct CDR3 sequences, about a sixth of which are singletons. Material for sequencing was blood. All receptors derive from a woman aged 55-70 years with Graves' ophthalmopathy.

A remark on this clonotype: A much larger clone lies a single base off, so this may be a read error. The chain employs TRBV4-1 and TRBJ2-7; a possible D gene is TRBD1 (6 bases). Deletions cut 7 bases from V and 5 bases from J, with 21 bases between. Germline CDR1 reads MGHRA; CDR2 reads YSYEKL. The CDR3 is made up of 15 amino acids. The chain's CDR3 is CASNPWGTGSNEQYF. The CDR3 DNA reads as TGCGCCAGCAACCCGTGGGGCACAGGGAGCAACGAGCAGTACTTC.

This clonotype was detected only a few times. The gene calls are TRBV4-3 and TRBJ2-2; D gene ambiguous. V was trimmed by 0 bases and J by 1 base, leaving 3 bases between them. From germline, CDR1 is LGHNA and CDR2 YSLEER. The CDR3 extends over 14 amino acids. The CDR3 coding sequence is TGCGCCAGCAGCCAAGATTGGAACACCGGGGAGCTGTTTTTT. Its translation: CASSQDWNTGELFF.

This sequence joins TRBV9 and TRBJ1-6; D is undetermined. Trimming cost V 4 bases and J 9 bases, with 20 bases left between them. Looked up from germline, CDR1 is SGDLS and CDR2 is YYNGEE. This CDR3 contains 16 residues. The CDR3 here is CASSPNSGTDRSPLHF. CDR3 DNA: TGTGCCAGCAGCCCAAACAGCGGTACGGACCGTTCACCCCTCCACTTT.

The sample holds many counts of this clonotype. The chain links TRBV11-3 to TRBJ2-7; tentative D call: TRBD2 (5 bases). The CDR3 contains 14 residues. The V gene's germline CDR1 is SGHNT and CDR2 YENEEA. Trimming took 4 bases from V and 4 from J, leaving 14 bases between them. The DNA of the CDR3 is TGTGCCAGCAGCTCCGGCGGGCAGAAATACGAGCAGTACTTC. Translation gives CASSSGGQKYEQYF.

This clonotype was found many times. V usage is TRBV2 and J usage is TRBJ2-2, with D perhaps TRBD2 (6 bases). The CDR3 sequence is 15 residues long. Germline CDR1 SNHLY, CDR2 FYNNEI. Trimming took off 0 bases at V and 6 bases at J, with 11 bases between the two ends. The CDR3 sequence is CASSEARRAAGELFF. The CDR3 coding sequence is TGTGCCAGCAGTGAAGCGCGGAGGGCAGCCGGGGAGCTGTTTTTT.

This clonotype was detected only a few times. The chain combines TRBV6-1 with TRBJ2-5; 8 positions match TRBD2. This CDR3 has 13 residues. V lost 7 bases to trimming and J lost 4 bases; unmatched junction nucleotides: 5. Germline CDR1 reads MNHNS; CDR2 reads SASEGT. Here the CDR3 DNA reads TGTGCCAGCATCGGGACTAGAGGAGAGACCCAGTACTTC. Its protein is CASIGTRGETQYF.

The table lists this clonotype with many counts. The chain links TRBV7-2 to TRBJ1-6; D may be TRBD1 (5 bases). V was cut by 0 bases and J by 9 bases, with 12 bases left in between. The CDR3 has 15 amino acids. From germline, CDR1 is SGHTA and CDR2 FQGNSA. The CDR3 protein is CASSLAAGSPSPLHF. The CDR3 coding sequence is TGTGCCAGCAGCTTAGCCGCAGGGTCCCCTTCACCCCTCCACTTT.

The rearrangement uses TRBV7-2 and TRBJ2-7; 7 nucleotides line up with TRBD2. Germline V lookup: CDR1 SGHTA, CDR2 FQGNSA. V dropped 9 bases and J dropped 2; count of bases not matched to a gene: 16. The CDR3 is 16 amino acids. The CDR3 is CASSIDGGRGAYEQYF. The DNA of the CDR3 is TGTGCCAGTAGTATTGACGGCGGGAGAGGGGCCTACGAGCAGTACTTC. Full variable domain (rest looked up from reference TRBV7-2 and TRBJ2-7): GAGVSQSPSNKVTEKGKDVELRCDPISGHTALYWYRQSLGQGLEFLIYFQGNSAPDKSGLPSDRFSAERTGGSVSTLTIQRTQQEDSAVYLCASSIDGGRGAYEQYFGPGTRLTVT.

The table lists this clonotype with many counts. The chain employs TRBV11-2 and TRBJ1-2, with D possibly matching TRBD1 (6 bases). Germline V gives CDR1 SGHAT, CDR2 FQNNGV. V lost 5 bases to trimming and J lost 8 bases, with 15 bases between them. The CDR3 covers 13 residues. For the CDR3, the DNA is TGTGCCAGCAGCCAGCGACAGGCGCGGGGCTACACCTTC. Amino acid sequence: CASSQRQARGYTF.

The table lists this clonotype with a few counts. The CDR3 reads CASLGTNTDTQYF. Written as DNA, the CDR3 is TGTGCCAGCCTAGGGACCAACACAGATACGCAGTATTTT. This rearrangement joins TRBV6-1 to TRBJ2-3, with D tentatively TRBD1 or TRBD2 (5 bases each). V was pared by 8 bases and J by 2 bases, with 11 bases between. There are 13 residues in the CDR3. CDR1 and CDR2 from the germline V gene are MNHNS and SASEGT.

The chain combines TRBV10-3 with TRBJ1-2; 8 bases map to TRBD1. V shed 6 bases, J shed 1 base, and the junction held 13 bases outside the gene matches. Germline values: CDR1 ENHRY, CDR2 SYGVKD. The CDR3 is made up of 17 amino acids. As DNA, the CDR3 is TGTGCCATCAGAGCCGCGGGACAGGAGTCGGATAACTATGGCTACACCTTC. Amino acid sequence: CAIRAAGQESDNYGYTF.

This clonotype occurred many times. The V and J genes are TRBV20-1 and TRBJ2-7; possible D gene TRBD1, 7 bases. The CDR3 is 14 residues long. Per the germline V gene, CDR1 is DFQATT and CDR2 is SNEGSKA (reference sequence). Trimming left V 7 bases short and J 0 bases short, with 16 bases between. The CDR3 DNA reads as TGCAGTGTAGACGCGGGACAGAGCTCCTACGAGCAGTACTTC. As protein: CSVDAGQSSYEQYF.

This clonotype has at least ten counts. The CDR3 loop reads CASSLRGGPYEQYF. CDR3 nucleotides: TGTGCCAGCAGCTTACGAGGGGGCCCCTACGAGCAGTACTTC. The chain employs TRBV11-2 and TRBJ2-7, with TRBD1 matching over 7 bases. Trimming removed 2 bases from V and 2 bases from J; junction bases left unmatched: 3. Per the germline V gene, CDR1 is SGHAT and CDR2 is FQNNGV. The CDR3 consists of 14 residues.

This clonotype occurred a few times. The gene calls are TRBV20-1 and TRBJ2-7; 7 bases agree with TRBD2. V trimming: 6 bases; J trimming: 0 bases; junction bases outside the gene matches: 8. Germline CDR1 is DFQATT and CDR2 is SNEGSKA (reference sequence). The CDR3 sequence is 14 residues long. This chain's CDR3 is CSAQASGNSYEQYF. The CDR3 nucleotides read TGCAGTGCGCAGGCTAGCGGAAACTCCTACGAGCAGTACTTC.

This rearrangement joins TRBV6-2 or TRBV6-3 to TRBJ2-3; no definite D call. The CDR3 consists of 12 residues. V was pared by 6 bases and J by 3 bases, with 7 bases between. Per germline, CDR1 MNHEY and CDR2 SVGEGT. This CDR3 reads CASRQTTDTQYF. The CDR3 bases are TGTGCCAGCAGGCAGACTACAGATACGCAGTATTTT.

In this sample, this clonotype turned up many times. The chain links TRBV12-3 or TRBV12-4 to TRBJ1-1, with 9 bases that match TRBD1. V shed 6 bases, J shed 4 bases, and the junction held 6 bases outside the gene matches. This CDR3 contains 14 residues. CDR3 bases: TGTGCCAGCAGACATGAGACAGGGGGCACTGAAGCTTTCTTT. Translation gives CASRHETGGTEAFF.

This chain links TRBV3-1 with TRBJ2-3; D is possibly TRBD2 (5 bases). Trimming pared 0 bases from V and 4 bases from J, leaving 11 bases between. Germline V lookup: CDR1 LGHDT, CDR2 YNNKEL (reference sequence). The CDR3 has 15 amino acids. In DNA form, the CDR3 reads TGTGCCAGCAGCCAAGAAGGGCTAGCTTCAGATACGCAGTATTTT. This encodes CASSQEGLASDTQYF.

The sample holds a few counts of this clonotype. This chain connects TRBV19 to TRBJ2-6, with 9 nucleotides matching TRBD1. The CDR3 length is 18 residues. Germline V gene sequence: CDR1 LNHDA, CDR2 SQIVND (reference sequence). Trimming took 6 bases from V and 0 from J; bases not matched to a gene: 9. The CDR3 spells CASRHDRGSISGANVLTF. DNA of the CDR3: TGTGCCAGTAGACACGACAGGGGGTCAATCTCTGGGGCCAACGTCCTGACTTTC.

The sample holds a few counts of this clonotype. The V and J genes are TRBV5-1 and TRBJ1-3; unclear D gene. The V gene's germline CDR1 is SGHRS and CDR2 YFSETQ. Trimming took 5 bases from V and 0 from J, leaving 9 bases between them. This CDR3 comprises 14 residues. Written as DNA, the CDR3 is TGCGCCAGCAGTCCACAGCTCTCTGGAAACACCATATATTTT. Translated: CASSPQLSGNTIYF.

For this clonotype: Given a much more abundant clone one base away, this may be a read error. This rearrangement joins TRBV19 to TRBJ1-1; a weak D match, TRBD1 (6 bases). V was clipped by 5 bases and J by 5 bases, with 21 bases between them. The CDR3 extends over 16 amino acids. Germline V gives CDR1 LNHDA, CDR2 SQIVND (reference sequence). CDR3 nucleotide sequence: TGTGCCAGTAGTCGAGTACAGGGCGGCCTGGAAACTGAAGCTTTCTTT. This codes for CASSRVQGGLETEAFF. Together with reference TRBV19 and TRBJ1-1, the CDR3 gives the full variable domain: DGGITQSPKYLFRKEGQNVTLSCEQNLNHDAMYWYRQDPGQGLRLIYYSQIVNDFQKGDIAEGYSVSREKKESFPLTVTSAQKNPTAFYLCASSRVQGGLETEAFFGQGTRLTVV.

This clonotype was seen more than once but under ten times. The chain joins TRBV12-3 or TRBV12-4 to TRBJ2-5; the D gene could be TRBD1 or TRBD2 (6 bases each). Trimming stripped 3 bases from V and 5 bases from J, with 13 bases between. The CDR3 runs to 14 residues. The CDR3 loop is CASSLFGGRETQYF. As DNA, the CDR3 is TGTGCCAGCAGTTTGTTCGGGGGCAGGGAGACCCAGTACTTC.

The rearrangement joins TRBV5-6 to TRBJ1-2; D might be TRBD1 (5 bases). The V gene's germline CDR1 is SGHDT and CDR2 YYEEEE. The ends were cut back, 2 bases at V and 12 bases at J, with 17 bases in the middle. CDR3 length equals 13 residues. Here the CDR3 DNA reads TGTGCCAGCAGCTTCGCCGAGGCCAGGGTCGACACCTTC. As protein: CASSFAEARVDTF.

This clonotype was counted many times. The V gene is TRBV19, the J gene TRBJ1-1, with 8 bases that match TRBD1. The germline gives CDR1 LNHDA, CDR2 SQIVND (reference sequence). V was clipped by 6 bases and J by 8 bases; unmatched bases: 11. This CDR3 comprises 14 residues. Here the CDR3 DNA reads TGTGCCAGTAGGTCGGGACAGGCCAACATGGAAGCTTTCTTT. This translates into CASRSGQANMEAFF.

This clonotype was seen at least ten times. The rearrangement joins TRBV7-9 to TRBJ2-1; tentative D call: TRBD1 (5 bases). Deletions cut 3 bases from V and 4 bases from J, with 7 bases between. Germline loops: CDR1 SEHNR, CDR2 FQNEAQ (reference sequence). The length of the CDR3 is 13 residues. The CDR3 sequence is CASSFQGYNEQFF. The CDR3 nucleotides read TGTGCCAGCAGCTTCCAGGGTTACAATGAGCAGTTCTTC. Looking up the rest from reference TRBV7-9 and TRBJ2-1 gives the full variable domain: DTGVSQNPRHKITKRGQNVTFRCDPISEHNRLYWYRQTLGQGPEFLTYFQNEAQLEKSRLLSDRFSAERPKGSFSTLEIQRTEQGDSAMYLCASSFQGYNEQFFGPGTRLTVL.

This clonotype was picked up a small number of times. The chain uses TRBV28 and TRBJ2-2; D is possibly TRBD2 (6 bases). This CDR3 has 14 amino acids. In germline, CDR1 is MDHEN, CDR2 SYDVKM. With 5 bases removed from V and 5 bases from J, the gap between germline ends came to 12 bases. CDR3 bases: TGTGCCAGCAGTCCGCTAGCGAGTACCGGGGAGCTGTTTTTT. This sequence encodes CASSPLASTGELFF.

This clonotype appeared many times. The chain has TRBV7-3 and TRBJ2-7, with unresolved D. V was pared by 1 base and J by 0 bases, with 7 bases between. CDR3 size: 14 residues. Germline loops: CDR1 SGHTA, CDR2 FQGTGA. This CDR3 reads CASSLIPGSYEQYF. The CDR3 DNA follows: TGTGCCAGCAGCTTAATCCCCGGCTCCTACGAGCAGTACTTC.

This clonotype was seen many times. V is TRBV5-1 and J is TRBJ1-2; unclear D gene. Germline V CDR1 and CDR2: SGHRS, YFSETQ. The CDR3 sequence is 13 residues long. V gave up 1 base and J gave up 2 bases, with 6 bases separating them. The CDR3 reads CASSLTVNYGYTF. As DNA, the CDR3 is TGCGCCAGCAGCTTGACGGTGAACTATGGCTACACCTTC.